A single sample is the source of the 25 T cell receptor beta chains below, sequenced in a study of shared clonotypes between healthy human individuals. Repertoires were generated with immunoSEQ multiplex PCR, while TCRdb's copy carries only in-frame clones and drops some. Among roughly 1,800,000 clones listed, approximately 95% were seen once. The naive CD8 subset, CD45RO-negative cells positively selected for CCR7, excluded terminally differentiated effector memory CD45RA+ cells. Sequencing was performed on naive CD8+ T cells sorted from blood. The receptors shown here come from a man younger than 35 in good health.

A note on this clone: Other DNA sequences in this sample translate to the same CDR3. The V and J genes are TRBV27 and TRBJ1-1; perhaps TRBD1 as D (6 bases). Germline-derived CDR1 and CDR2 are MNHEY and SMNVEV (reference sequence). The CDR3 sequence is 15 residues long. V was cut by 0 bases and J by 1 base, with 9 bases left in between. CDR3 DNA: TGTGCCAGCAGTTTATCGCCAGGGGCGAACACTGAAGCTTTCTTT. Translation: CASSLSPGANTEAFF.

Concerning this clone itself: The same CDR3 can be traced to other DNA sequences in this sample. The chain employs TRBV28 and TRBJ2-2; 8 positions agree with TRBD2. CDR3 length: 14 residues. V shed 3 bases, J shed 5 bases, and the junction held 2 bases outside the gene matches. CDR1 and CDR2 from the germline V gene are MDHEN and SYDVKM. The CDR3 DNA is TGTGCCAGCAGTTTTACGGGGGGGACCGGGGAGCTGTTTTTT. It yields the protein CASSFTGGTGELFF.

This chain connects TRBV11-2 to TRBJ2-7; 7 nucleotides align to TRBD1. CDR1 SGHAT and CDR2 FQNNGV come from the germline V gene. The V and J ends lost 3 bases and 7 bases, in that order; junction bases with no gene match: 9. The CDR3 runs 14 residues. CDR3: CASSFGTGEWEQYF. Written as DNA, the CDR3 is TGTGCCAGCAGCTTCGGAACAGGGGAGTGGGAGCAGTACTTC.

This clone has only one observation. The rearrangement joins TRBV13 to TRBJ1-1; D perhaps matches TRBD1 (5 bases). CDR1 is PRHDT, CDR2 FYEKMQ, per germline (reference sequence). V gave up 10 bases and J gave up 2 bases, with 14 bases separating them. The CDR3 consists of 13 residues. CDR3 nucleotide sequence: TGTGCCATGGGGGAGGGGTTTAACACTGAAGCTTTCTTT. This encodes CAMGEGFNTEAFF.

The chain links TRBV27 to TRBJ2-1, with 13 bases fitting TRBD2. This CDR3 comprises 14 residues. Trimming removed 6 bases from V and 6 bases from J; junction bases left unmatched: 2. Germline-derived CDR1 and CDR2 are MNHEY and SMNVEV (reference sequence). CDR3 sequence (DNA): TGTGCCAGCAGGGGGACTAGCGGGGCCAATGAGCAGTTCTTC. As protein: CASRGTSGANEQFF.

The chain's CDR3 is CASSLVGGRADEQFF. CDR3 in DNA: TGTGCCAGCAGCTTGGTAGGCGGGAGGGCGGATGAGCAGTTCTTC. The genes are TRBV5-4 and TRBJ2-1, with 9 bases matching TRBD2. Germline CDR1 is SGHNT and CDR2 is YYREEE (reference sequence). The J segment lost 8 bases and the V segment lost 0 bases, leaving 6 bases of the junction unmatched. This CDR3 has 15 amino acids.

V and J are TRBV2 and TRBJ2-2, with D unresolved. This CDR3 comprises 13 residues. V lost 3 bases to trimming and J lost 3 bases, with 5 bases between them. CDR1 and CDR2 (germline): SNHLY, FYNNEI. This chain's CDR3 is CASSDTHTGELFF. The DNA for the CDR3 is TGTGCCAGCAGTGACACTCACACCGGGGAGCTGTTTTTT.

As to this clone: Distinct nucleotide sequences in the sample also encode this CDR3. This chain connects TRBV15 to TRBJ1-2, with TRBD1 identical over 10 bases. CDR3 size: 15 residues. The junction had 6 bases not matched to a gene; V was cut back by 0 bases and J by 8 bases. Germline lookup yields CDR1 LNHNV and CDR2 YYDKDF (reference sequence). DNA for the CDR3: TGTGCCACCAGCAGAGATCTGGGACAGGGGCTAGGCTACACCTTC. Its protein is CATSRDLGQGLGYTF.

The chain employs TRBV30 and TRBJ1-1; no clear D gene. The CDR3 sequence is 13 residues long. V shed 2 bases and J shed 1 base, with 8 bases lying between them. CDR1 and CDR2 from the germline V gene are GTSNPN and SVGIG (reference sequence). The CDR3 nucleotides are TGTGCCTGGAGTCCAACACGGAACACTGAAGCTTTCTTT. It specifies CAWSPTRNTEAFF.

The chain has TRBV25-1 and TRBJ2-5, with 9 positions matching TRBD2. Germline V gene sequence: CDR1 MGHDK, CDR2 SYGVNS. J was trimmed by 3 bases and V by 4 bases; bases with no gene match: 0. The CDR3 runs 13 residues. The CDR3: CASSVAGEETQYF. The CDR3 coding sequence is TGTGCCAGCAGTGTAGCGGGAGAAGAGACCCAGTACTTC.

CDR3 loop: CASTPFLTQGAHEQYF. In DNA, the CDR3 is TGTGCCAGCACACCATTTCTGACACAGGGAGCCCACGAGCAGTACTTC. The chain carries TRBV11-2 and TRBJ2-7; the D gene is possibly TRBD1 (6 bases). Trimming cost V 7 bases and J 5 bases, with 24 bases left between them. The germline V gene encodes CDR1 SGHAT and CDR2 FQNNGV. CDR3 length: 16 residues.

V and J are TRBV7-9 and TRBJ2-1; D possibly corresponds to TRBD1 (6 bases). The CDR3 contains 13 residues. Trimming cost V 5 bases and J 9 bases, with 14 bases left between them. Germline assignment: CDR1 SEHNR and CDR2 FQNEAQ (reference sequence). The CDR3 nucleotides are TGTGCCAGCAGCCGTGACAGGATGGGTGAGCAGTTCTTC. Its protein product is CASSRDRMGEQFF.

This clone was seen a single time. The chain uses TRBV7-9 and TRBJ2-7, with 7 bases that match TRBD2. The length of the CDR3 is 15 residues. The germline gives CDR1 SEHNR, CDR2 FQNEAQ (reference sequence). V lost 0 bases, J lost 6 bases, and 8 bases stayed unmatched. CDR3 region: CASSLAGGLVREQYF. The CDR3 DNA is TGTGCCAGCAGCTTAGCAGGAGGACTAGTACGCGAGCAGTACTTC.

As regards this clone: This sample also contains other DNA sequences that code for the same CDR3. The chain couples TRBV27 to TRBJ2-7; D is perhaps TRBD1 (6 bases). CDR3 length: 13 residues. The V end was cut by 5 bases, the J end by 0 bases, with 8 bases between. In germline, CDR1 is MNHEY, CDR2 SMNVEV (reference sequence). CDR3 nucleotide sequence: TGTGCCAGCAGTGAGGACAGCTCCTACGAGCAGTACTTC. This encodes CASSEDSSYEQYF.

This chain connects TRBV30 to TRBJ1-6; no reliable D call. The CDR3 spans 16 residues. Germline CDR1 and CDR2: GTSNPN and SVGIG (reference sequence). Deletions cut 4 bases from V and 1 base from J, with 14 bases between. CDR3 region: CAWTQLGWSYNSPLHF. CDR3 bases: TGTGCCTGGACTCAATTAGGCTGGTCCTATAATTCACCCCTCCACTTT.

This clone has a single count. The rearrangement uses TRBV4-1 and TRBJ2-3; D could derive from TRBD1 or TRBD2 (5 bases each). The CDR3 extends over 14 amino acids. V was clipped by 4 bases and J by 3 bases, with 11 bases between them. Germline CDR1 MGHRA, CDR2 YSYEKL. CDR3: CASSLEGPTDTQYF. Here the CDR3 DNA reads TGCGCCAGCAGCCTCGAGGGGCCAACAGATACGCAGTATTTT.

The chain couples TRBV5-4 to TRBJ2-7; D is perhaps TRBD2 (6 bases). The germline gives CDR1 SGHNT, CDR2 YYREEE (reference sequence). Trimming stripped 3 bases from V and 5 bases from J, with 15 bases between. The CDR3 extends over 14 amino acids. The CDR3 DNA is TGTGCCAGCAGCTCTATAACGGGAGCCCACGAGCAGTACTTC. Protein product: CASSSITGAHEQYF. The variable domain in full, completed from reference TRBV5-4 and TRBJ2-7, reads ETGVTQSPTHLIKTRGQQVTLRCSSQSGHNTVSWYQQALGQGPQFIFQYYREEENGRGNFPPRFSGLQFPNYSSELNVNALELDDSALYLCASSSITGAHEQYFGPGTRLTVT.

The chain carries TRBV9 and TRBJ1-1, with D unresolved. Trimming removed 0 bases at V and 2 bases at J, with 14 bases between. Germline V gives CDR1 SGDLS, CDR2 YYNGEE. The CDR3 has 16 amino acids. The CDR3 bases are TGTGCCAGCAGCGTAGCCCCCGAGACGGATAACACTGAAGCTTTCTTT. Protein product: CASSVAPETDNTEAFF.

The CDR3 here is CASSAGTVLEQYF. The CDR3 region has the DNA TGTGCCAGCAGCGCTGGGACAGTTCTCGAGCAGTACTTC. The rearrangement joins TRBV7-9 to TRBJ2-7; 7 bases align to TRBD1. Per germline, CDR1 SEHNR and CDR2 FQNEAQ (reference sequence). Unmatched junction bases numbered 7, after V lost 5 bases and J lost 6 bases. CDR3 length: 13 amino acids.

This chain uses TRBV11-2 with TRBJ2-7; 9 bases align to TRBD2. This CDR3 has 13 amino acids. Looked up from germline, CDR1 is SGHAT and CDR2 is FQNNGV. V was clipped by 6 bases and J by 5 bases; unmatched bases: 5. CDR3 sequence: CASSISGRDEQYF. The CDR3 nucleotides read TGTGCCAGCAGTATTAGCGGGAGAGACGAGCAGTACTTC.

In regard to this clone: The same CDR3 arises from other DNA sequences in this sample as well. V is TRBV5-1 and J is TRBJ2-1; 10 bases match TRBD2. The CDR3 is 15 amino acids. The V gene end was trimmed by 4 bases and the J gene end by 4 bases; junction bases not matched to a gene: 5. In germline, CDR1 is SGHRS, CDR2 YFSETQ. The CDR3 DNA reads TGCGCCAGCAGCGTAGCGGGAGGACCATACAATGAGCAGTTCTTC. Protein: CASSVAGGPYNEQFF.

Of note for this clone: The sample holds other DNA sequences that translate to the same CDR3. V gene TRBV5-6 combines with J gene TRBJ1-5; D is unresolved. The germline V and J ends were trimmed by 0 bases and 1 base, with 8 bases remaining between them. The CDR3 is 15 amino acids. Germline CDR1 and CDR2: SGHDT and YYEEEE. The CDR3 DNA reads TGTGCCAGCAGCTTGGGAGGCGTGAGCAATCAGCCCCAGCATTTT. It yields the protein CASSLGGVSNQPQHF.

The rearrangement joins TRBV5-6 to TRBJ2-2, with D unclear. This CDR3 is built from 13 residues. Germline CDR1 and CDR2: SGHDT and YYEEEE. V was shortened by 2 bases and J by 3 bases, with 5 bases between the two germline ends. As DNA, the CDR3 is TGTGCCAGCAGCTTTGACGACACCGGGGAGCTGTTTTTT. Translating it yields CASSFDDTGELFF.

The chain employs TRBV7-8 and TRBJ2-3, with TRBD2 matching over 7 bases. V lost 7 bases and J lost 0; bases outside the gene matches: 13. Germline V CDR1 and CDR2: SGHVS, FQNEAQ. The CDR3 consists of 17 residues. The DNA for the CDR3 is TGTGCCAGCACCGAAGCCCTTCCAGCGGGAAGCACAGATACGCAGTATTTT. Its translation is CASTEALPAGSTDTQYF.

The J gene is TRBJ2-7, the V gene TRBV5-4; D is unresolved. Germline V lookup: CDR1 SGHNT, CDR2 YYREEE (reference sequence). V lost 0 bases and J lost 6, with 10 bases in between. CDR3 length: 13 residues. The CDR3 DNA reads as TGTGCCAGCAGCTTGGAGGCAGGCCGCGAGCAGTACTTC. Translation gives CASSLEAGREQYF. Complete variable domain (other parts from reference TRBV5-4 and TRBJ2-7): ETGVTQSPTHLIKTRGQQVTLRCSSQSGHNTVSWYQQALGQGPQFIFQYYREEENGRGNFPPRFSGLQFPNYSSELNVNALELDDSALYLCASSLEAGREQYFGPGTRLTVT.